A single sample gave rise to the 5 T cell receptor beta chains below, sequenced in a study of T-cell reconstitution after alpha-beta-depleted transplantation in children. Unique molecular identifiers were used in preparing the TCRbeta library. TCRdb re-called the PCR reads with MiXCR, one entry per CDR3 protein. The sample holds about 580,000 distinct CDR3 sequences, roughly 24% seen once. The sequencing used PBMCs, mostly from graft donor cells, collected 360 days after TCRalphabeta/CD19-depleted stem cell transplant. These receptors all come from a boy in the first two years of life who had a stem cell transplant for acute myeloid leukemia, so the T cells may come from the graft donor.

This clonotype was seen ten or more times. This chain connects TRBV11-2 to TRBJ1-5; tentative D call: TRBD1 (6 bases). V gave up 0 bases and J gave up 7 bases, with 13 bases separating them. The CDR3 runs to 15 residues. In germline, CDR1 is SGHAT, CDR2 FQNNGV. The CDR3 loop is CASSLDLGGGQPQHF. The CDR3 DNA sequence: TGTGCCAGCAGCTTAGATCTAGGGGGAGGGCAGCCCCAGCATTTT.

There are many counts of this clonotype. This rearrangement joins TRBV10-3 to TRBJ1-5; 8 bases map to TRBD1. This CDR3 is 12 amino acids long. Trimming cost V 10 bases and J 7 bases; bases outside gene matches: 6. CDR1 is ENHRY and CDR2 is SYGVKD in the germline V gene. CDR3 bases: TGTGCCAACGGACAGGGAGGGCAGCCCCAGCATTTT. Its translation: CANGQGGQPQHF.

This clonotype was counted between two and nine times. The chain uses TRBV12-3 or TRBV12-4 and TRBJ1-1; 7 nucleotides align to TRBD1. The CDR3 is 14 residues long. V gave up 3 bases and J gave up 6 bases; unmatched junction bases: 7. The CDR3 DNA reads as TGTGCCAGCAGTTTTTTGGGGACAGTGGCTGAAGCTTTCTTT. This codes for CASSFLGTVAEAFF.

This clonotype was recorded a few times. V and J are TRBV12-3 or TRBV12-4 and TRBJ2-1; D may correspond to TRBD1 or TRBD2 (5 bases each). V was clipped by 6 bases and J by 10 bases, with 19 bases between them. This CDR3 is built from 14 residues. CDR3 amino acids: CASSIRSGPREQFF. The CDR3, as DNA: TGTGCCAGCAGCATAAGGTCGGGACCTCGGGAGCAGTTCTTC.

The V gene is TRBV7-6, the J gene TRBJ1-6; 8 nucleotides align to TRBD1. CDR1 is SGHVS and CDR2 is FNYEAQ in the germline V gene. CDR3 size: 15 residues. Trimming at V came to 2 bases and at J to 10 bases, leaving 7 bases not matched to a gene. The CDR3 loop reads CASSLNDRGSSPLHF. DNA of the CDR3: TGTGCCAGCAGCTTAAACGACAGGGGTAGCTCACCCCTCCACTTT.